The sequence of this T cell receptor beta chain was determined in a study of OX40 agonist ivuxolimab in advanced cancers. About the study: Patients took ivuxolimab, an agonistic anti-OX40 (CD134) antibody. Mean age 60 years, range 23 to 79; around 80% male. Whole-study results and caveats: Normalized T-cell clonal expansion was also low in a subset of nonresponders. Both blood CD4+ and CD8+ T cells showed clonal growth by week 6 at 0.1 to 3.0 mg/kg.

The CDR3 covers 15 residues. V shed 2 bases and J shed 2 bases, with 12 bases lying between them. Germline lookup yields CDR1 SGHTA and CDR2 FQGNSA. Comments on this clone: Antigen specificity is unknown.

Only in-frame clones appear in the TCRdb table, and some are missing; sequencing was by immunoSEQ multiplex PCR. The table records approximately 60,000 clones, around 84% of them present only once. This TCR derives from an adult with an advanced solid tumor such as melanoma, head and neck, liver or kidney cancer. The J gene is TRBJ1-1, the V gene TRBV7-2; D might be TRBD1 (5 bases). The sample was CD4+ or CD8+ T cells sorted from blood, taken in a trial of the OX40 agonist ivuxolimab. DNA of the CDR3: TGTGCCAGCAGCTTATATGGCAGGGTTAACACTGAAGCTTTCTTT. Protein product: CASSLYGRVNTEAFF.